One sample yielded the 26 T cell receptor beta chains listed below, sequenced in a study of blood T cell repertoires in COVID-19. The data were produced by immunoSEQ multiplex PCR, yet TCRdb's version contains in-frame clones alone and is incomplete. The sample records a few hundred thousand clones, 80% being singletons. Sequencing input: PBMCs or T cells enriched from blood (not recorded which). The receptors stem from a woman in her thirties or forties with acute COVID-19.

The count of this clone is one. In DNA, the CDR3 is TGTGCCAGCAGCCAAGATTCAGGGATACGAAACACCATATATTTT. This codes for CASSQDSGIRNTIYF. The chain combines TRBV3-1 (or the pseudogene TRBV3-2) with TRBJ1-3; weak D call: TRBD1 (5 bases). V shed 0 bases and J shed 5 bases, with 11 bases lying between them. The length of the CDR3 is 15 residues. Germline V gene sequence: CDR1 LGHDT, CDR2 YNNKEL (reference sequence).

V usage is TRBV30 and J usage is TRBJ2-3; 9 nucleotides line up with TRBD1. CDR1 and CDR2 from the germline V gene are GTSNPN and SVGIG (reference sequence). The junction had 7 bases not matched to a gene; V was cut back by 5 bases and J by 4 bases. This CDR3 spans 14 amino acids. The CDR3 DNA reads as TGTGCCTGGGCCGGGACAGGGTTGCCAGATACGCAGTATTTT. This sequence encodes CAWAGTGLPDTQYF. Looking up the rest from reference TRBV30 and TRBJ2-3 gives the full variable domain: SQTIHQWPATLVQPVGSPLSLECTVEGTSNPNLYWYRQAAGRGLQLLFYSVGIGQISSEVPQNLSASRPQDRQFILSSKKLLLSDSGFYLCAWAGTGLPDTQYFGPGTRLTVL.

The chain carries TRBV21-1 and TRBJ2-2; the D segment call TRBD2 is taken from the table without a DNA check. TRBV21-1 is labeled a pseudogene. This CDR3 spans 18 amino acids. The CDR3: CASSKSPSGSDSAGELFF. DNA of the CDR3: TGTGCCAGCAGCAAATCCCCTAGCGGGAGCGATTCGGCCGGGGAGCTGTTTTTT.

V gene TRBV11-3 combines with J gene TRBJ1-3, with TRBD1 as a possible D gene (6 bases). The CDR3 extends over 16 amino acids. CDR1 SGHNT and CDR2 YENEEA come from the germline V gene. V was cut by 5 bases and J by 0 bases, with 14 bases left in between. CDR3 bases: TGTGCCAGCAGCATCATGGACAGTTTCTCTGGAAACACCATATATTTT. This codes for CASSIMDSFSGNTIYF.

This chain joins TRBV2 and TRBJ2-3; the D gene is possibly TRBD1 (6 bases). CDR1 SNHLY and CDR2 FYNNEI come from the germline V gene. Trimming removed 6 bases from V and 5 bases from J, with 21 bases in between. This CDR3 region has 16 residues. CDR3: CASRDPRQGFKDTQYF. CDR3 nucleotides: TGTGCCAGCAGGGACCCCCGTCAGGGGTTCAAAGATACGCAGTATTTT.

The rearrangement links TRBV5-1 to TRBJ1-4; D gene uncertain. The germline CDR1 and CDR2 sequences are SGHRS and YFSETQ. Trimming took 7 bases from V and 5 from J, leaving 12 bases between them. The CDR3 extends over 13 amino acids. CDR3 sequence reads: CASPGSPNEKLFF. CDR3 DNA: TGCGCCAGCCCCGGTTCTCCGAATGAAAAACTGTTTTTT.

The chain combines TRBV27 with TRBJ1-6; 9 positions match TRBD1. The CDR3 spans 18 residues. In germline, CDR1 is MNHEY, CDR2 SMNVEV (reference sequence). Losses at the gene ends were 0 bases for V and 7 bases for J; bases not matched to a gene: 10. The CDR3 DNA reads TGTGCCAGCAGTTTATCGGGGGGGACAGGGAGGTTGAATTCACCCCTCCACTTT. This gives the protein CASSLSGGTGRLNSPLHF.

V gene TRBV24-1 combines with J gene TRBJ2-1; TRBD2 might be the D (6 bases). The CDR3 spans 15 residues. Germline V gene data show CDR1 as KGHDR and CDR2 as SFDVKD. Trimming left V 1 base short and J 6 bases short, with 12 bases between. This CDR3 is CATSDFVQGGNEQFF. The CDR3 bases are TGTGCCACCAGTGATTTCGTGCAGGGAGGCAATGAGCAGTTCTTC.

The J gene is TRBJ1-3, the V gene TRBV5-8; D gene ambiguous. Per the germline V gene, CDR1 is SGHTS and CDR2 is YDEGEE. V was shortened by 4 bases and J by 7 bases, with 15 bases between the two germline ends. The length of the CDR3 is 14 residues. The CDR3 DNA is TGTGCCAGCAGCCCGGCGGCAGATCGGAACACCATATATTTT. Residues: CASSPAADRNTIYF.

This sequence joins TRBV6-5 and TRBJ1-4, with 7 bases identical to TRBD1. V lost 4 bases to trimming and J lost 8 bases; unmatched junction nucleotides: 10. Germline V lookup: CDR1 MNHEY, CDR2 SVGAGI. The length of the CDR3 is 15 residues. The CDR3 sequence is CASSLDDRVGEKLFF. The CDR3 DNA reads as TGTGCCAGCAGTTTAGACGACAGGGTAGGAGAAAAACTGTTTTTT.

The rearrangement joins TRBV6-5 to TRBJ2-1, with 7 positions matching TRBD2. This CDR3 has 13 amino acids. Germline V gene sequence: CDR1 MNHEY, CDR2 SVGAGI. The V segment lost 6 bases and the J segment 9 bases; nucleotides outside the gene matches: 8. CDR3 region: CASSSGLVGEQFF. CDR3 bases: TGTGCCAGCAGCTCCGGACTAGTCGGTGAGCAGTTCTTC.

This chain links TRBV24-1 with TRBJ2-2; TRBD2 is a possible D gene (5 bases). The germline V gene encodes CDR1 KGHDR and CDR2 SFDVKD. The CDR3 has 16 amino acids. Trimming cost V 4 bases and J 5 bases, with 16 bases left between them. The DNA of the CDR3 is TGTGCCACCAGTGACCCCGAAGTGAGGGCGACCGGGGAGCTGTTTTTT. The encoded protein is CATSDPEVRATGELFF.

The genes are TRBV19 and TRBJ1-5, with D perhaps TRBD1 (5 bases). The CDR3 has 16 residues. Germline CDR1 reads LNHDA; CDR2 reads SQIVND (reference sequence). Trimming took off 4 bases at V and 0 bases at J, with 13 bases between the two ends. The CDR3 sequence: CASSKKQAYSNQPQHF. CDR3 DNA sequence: TGTGCCAGTAGTAAGAAACAGGCGTATAGCAATCAGCCCCAGCATTTT.

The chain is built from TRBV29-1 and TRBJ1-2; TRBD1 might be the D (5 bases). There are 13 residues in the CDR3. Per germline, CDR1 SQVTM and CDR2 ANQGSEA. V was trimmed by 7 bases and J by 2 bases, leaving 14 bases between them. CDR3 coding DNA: TGCAGCGATCGAGACAGCCGAAACTATGGCTACACCTTC. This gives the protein CSDRDSRNYGYTF.

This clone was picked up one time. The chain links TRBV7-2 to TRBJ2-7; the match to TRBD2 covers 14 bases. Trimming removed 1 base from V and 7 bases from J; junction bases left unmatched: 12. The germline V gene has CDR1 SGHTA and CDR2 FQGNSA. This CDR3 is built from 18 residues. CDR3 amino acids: CASSLDFSGRLAGGEQYF. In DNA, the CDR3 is TGTGCCAGCAGCTTAGACTTCTCGGGTAGACTAGCGGGAGGGGAGCAGTACTTC.

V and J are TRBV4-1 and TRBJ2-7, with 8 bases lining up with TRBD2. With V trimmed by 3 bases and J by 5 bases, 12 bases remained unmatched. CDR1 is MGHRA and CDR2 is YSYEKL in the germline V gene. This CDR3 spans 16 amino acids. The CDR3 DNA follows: TGCGCCAGCAGCCACCCCGAGGGCGGGGGGCAACACGAGCAGTACTTC. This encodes CASSHPEGGGQHEQYF.

The CDR3, as DNA: TGTGCCAGCAGTTTGGGGGGGCGCCAGACTGAAGCTTTCTTT. It yields the protein CASSLGGRQTEAFF. The rearrangement joins TRBV28 to TRBJ1-1, with TRBD1 as a possible D gene (6 bases). V dropped 3 bases and J dropped 5 bases, with 13 bases sitting between them. Germline V lookup: CDR1 MDHEN, CDR2 SYDVKM. This CDR3 spans 14 amino acids. Filled out from reference TRBV28 and TRBJ1-1, the complete variable domain reads DVKVTQSSRYLVKRTGEKVFLECVQDMDHENMFWYRQDPGLGLRLIYFSYDVKMKEKGDIPEGYSVSREKKERFSLILESASTNQTSMYLCASSLGGRQTEAFFGQGTRLTVV.

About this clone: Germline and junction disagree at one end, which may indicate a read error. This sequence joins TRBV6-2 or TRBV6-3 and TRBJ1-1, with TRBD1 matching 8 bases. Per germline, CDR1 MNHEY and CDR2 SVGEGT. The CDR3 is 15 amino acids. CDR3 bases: TGTGCCAGCAGTTACGCAGGGGGCGTCTACACTGAAACTTTCTTT. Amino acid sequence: CASSYAGGVYTETFF.

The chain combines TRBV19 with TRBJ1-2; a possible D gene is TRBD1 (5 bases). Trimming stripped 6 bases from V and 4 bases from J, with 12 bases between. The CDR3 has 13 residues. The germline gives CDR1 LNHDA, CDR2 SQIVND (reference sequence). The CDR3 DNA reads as TGTGCCAGTAGAACCCCCGGGGGCTATGGCTACACCTTC. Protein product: CASRTPGGYGYTF.

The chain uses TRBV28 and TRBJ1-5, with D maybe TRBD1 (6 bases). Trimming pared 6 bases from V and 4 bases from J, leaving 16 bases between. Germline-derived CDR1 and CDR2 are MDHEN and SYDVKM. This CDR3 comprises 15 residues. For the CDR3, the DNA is TGTGCCAGCAGATACGGACAGACAGCTAATCAGCCCCAGCATTTT. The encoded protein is CASRYGQTANQPQHF.

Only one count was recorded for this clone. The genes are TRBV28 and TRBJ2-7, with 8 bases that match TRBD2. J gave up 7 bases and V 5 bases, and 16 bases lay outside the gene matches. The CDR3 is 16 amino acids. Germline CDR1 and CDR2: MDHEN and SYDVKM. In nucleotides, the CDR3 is TGTGCCAGCAGTCCGGGGCGCAGCGGGAGTTCGGGGGAGCAGTACTTC. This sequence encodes CASSPGRSGSSGEQYF.

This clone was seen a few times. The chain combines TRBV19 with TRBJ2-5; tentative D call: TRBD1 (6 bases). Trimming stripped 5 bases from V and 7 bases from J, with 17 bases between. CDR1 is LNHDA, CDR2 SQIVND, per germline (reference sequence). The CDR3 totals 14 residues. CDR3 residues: CASSVTGSAGTQYF. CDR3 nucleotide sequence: TGTGCCAGTAGTGTTACAGGGAGCGCGGGGACCCAGTACTTC.

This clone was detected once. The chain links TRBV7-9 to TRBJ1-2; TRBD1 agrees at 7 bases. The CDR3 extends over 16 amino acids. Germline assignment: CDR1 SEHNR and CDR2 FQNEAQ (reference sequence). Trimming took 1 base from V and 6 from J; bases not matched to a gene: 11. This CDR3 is CASSLGGTAERHGYTF. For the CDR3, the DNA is TGTGCCAGCAGCTTAGGAGGGACAGCAGAACGACATGGCTACACCTTC.

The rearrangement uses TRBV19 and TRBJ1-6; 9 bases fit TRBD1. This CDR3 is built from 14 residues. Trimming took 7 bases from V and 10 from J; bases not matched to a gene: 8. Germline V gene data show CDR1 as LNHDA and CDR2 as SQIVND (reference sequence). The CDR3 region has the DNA TGTGCCAGTATCTGGGACAGGGCTGAGTCACCCCTCCACTTT. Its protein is CASIWDRAESPLHF.

The CDR3 sequence is CASSLGDSPYEQYF. CDR3 coding DNA: TGTGCCAGCAGCTTGGGGGACAGTCCCTACGAGCAGTACTTC. The chain couples TRBV5-4 to TRBJ2-7; TRBD1 matches 7 bases. This CDR3 region has 14 residues. Trimming at V came to 0 bases and at J to 2 bases, leaving 2 bases not matched to a gene. In germline, CDR1 is SGHNT, CDR2 YYREEE (reference sequence).

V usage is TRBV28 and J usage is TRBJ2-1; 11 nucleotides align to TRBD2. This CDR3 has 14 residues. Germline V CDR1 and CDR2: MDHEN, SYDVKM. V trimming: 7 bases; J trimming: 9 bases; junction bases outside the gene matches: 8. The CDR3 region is CASKPSGGQAEQFF. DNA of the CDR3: TGTGCCAGCAAACCTAGCGGGGGGCAGGCTGAGCAGTTCTTC.